Shown below are 20 T cell receptor beta chains from a single sample sequenced in a study of spatial heterogeneity in lung cancer. Time point noted: sample taken at primary tumor resection. Sequencing was performed on whole RNA extracted from tumor and nontumor lung tissue, or from frozen PBMC, and the material was left unsorted. TCRdb reprocessed the 5' RACE reads with MiXCR, giving one entry per CDR3 protein. The repertoire has about 82,000 distinct CDR3 sequences, over 10% of them found once; the top ten carry approximately 4.2%. The sample in question was PBMCs, obtained at surgery. These receptors were obtained from a male donor with early-stage non-small cell lung cancer.

A few counts support this clonotype. V and J are TRBV7-9 and TRBJ2-7; D gene uncertain. CDR1 SEHNR and CDR2 FQNEAQ come from the germline V gene (reference sequence). This CDR3 comprises 15 residues. Trimming took 3 bases from V and 5 from J, leaving 17 bases between them. CDR3 sequence: CASSFGLGSGNEQYF. The CDR3 nucleotides read TGTGCCAGCAGCTTTGGGTTGGGATCAGGCAACGAGCAGTACTTC.

This clonotype was counted between two and nine times. The genes are TRBV2 and TRBJ2-4; TRBD2 is a possible D gene (5 bases). The CDR3 sequence is 15 residues long. The V end was cut by 8 bases, the J end by 1 base, with 15 bases between. Germline-derived CDR1 and CDR2 are SNHLY and FYNNEI. DNA for the CDR3: TGTGCCAGCGGGGTTTCTCTAGCTGCCAAAAACATTCAGTACTTC. This codes for CASGVSLAAKNIQYF.

The CDR3 loop is CASRLAGGSTGELFF. The CDR3 DNA reads TGTGCCAGCAGACTAGCGGGAGGTAGCACCGGGGAGCTGTTTTTT. The chain joins TRBV6-6 to TRBJ2-2; TRBD2 aligns across 12 bases. The CDR3 totals 15 residues. Germline V gene data show CDR1 as MNHNY and CDR2 as SVGAGI (reference sequence). The V gene end was trimmed by 6 bases and the J gene end by 4 bases; junction bases not matched to a gene: 3.

Many counts were recorded for this clonotype. This chain links TRBV2 with TRBJ2-3, with D perhaps matching TRBD2 (7 bases). V was clipped by 3 bases and J by 1 base, with 17 bases between them. The CDR3 is made up of 17 amino acids. Looked up from germline, CDR1 is SNHLY and CDR2 is FYNNEI. The CDR3 sequence is CASSDEEGGPGTDTQYF. In DNA form, the CDR3 reads TGTGCCAGCAGTGACGAGGAGGGGGGGCCGGGCACAGATACGCAGTATTTT.

This clonotype was picked up many times. The chain joins TRBV25-1 to TRBJ2-7, with D possibly matching TRBD1 (7 bases). V gave up 2 bases and J gave up 2 bases, with 13 bases separating them. CDR3 size: 15 residues. The germline V gene has CDR1 MGHDK and CDR2 SYGVNS. CDR3 in amino acids: CASSEMAGGTYEQYF. The CDR3 bases are TGTGCCAGCAGTGAAATGGCAGGGGGGACCTACGAGCAGTACTTC.

In this sample, this clonotype turned up many times. The rearrangement links TRBV29-1 to TRBJ1-1; weak D call: TRBD1 (5 bases). Germline V gene lookup returns CDR1 SQVTM and CDR2 ANQGSEA. The CDR3 consists of 13 residues. V lost 7 bases, J lost 5 bases, and 17 bases lay in between. In DNA, the CDR3 is TGCAGCGCCAGGGACCCGGTAGGAACTGAAGCTTTCTTT. This encodes CSARDPVGTEAFF. Drawing the rest from reference TRBV29-1 and TRBJ1-1, the complete variable domain is SAVISQKPSRDICQRGTSLTIQCQVDSQVTMMFWYRQQPGQSLTLIATANQGSEATYESGFVIDKFPISRPNLTFSTLTVSNMSPEDSSIYLCSARDPVGTEAFFGQGTRLTVV.

This clonotype was picked up a small number of times. The rearrangement joins TRBV18 to TRBJ1-6, with 8 nucleotides matching TRBD1. The CDR3 runs 15 residues. V lost 2 bases to trimming and J lost 9 bases; unmatched junction nucleotides: 6. CDR1 is KGHSH, CDR2 LQKENI, per germline. The CDR3 coding sequence is TGTGCCAGCTCACCATCTGGACAGGGCACTTCACCCCTCCACTTT. It yields the protein CASSPSGQGTSPLHF. Supplemented by reference TRBV18 and TRBJ1-6, the full variable domain reads NAGVMQNPRHLVRRRGQEARLRCSPMKGHSHVYWYRQLPEEGLKFMVYLQKENIIDESGMPKERFSAEFPKEGPSILRIQQVVRGDSAAYFCASSPSGQGTSPLHFGNGTRLTVT.

This clonotype has just a few counts. J is TRBJ2-1 and V is TRBV7-7, with TRBD2 matching 13 bases. Per germline, CDR1 SSHAT and CDR2 FNYEAQ (reference sequence). Unmatched junction bases numbered 0, after V lost 1 base and J lost 3 bases. The CDR3 loop spans 16 amino acids. The CDR3 spells CASSLGTSGSYNEQFF. The CDR3, as DNA: TGTGCCAGCAGCTTAGGGACTAGCGGGAGCTACAATGAGCAGTTCTTC.

This chain joins TRBV15 and TRBJ2-1; 8 bases line up with TRBD2. The CDR3 has 16 residues. The junction had 13 bases not matched to a gene; V was cut back by 5 bases and J by 7 bases. Germline CDR1 and CDR2: LNHNV and YYDKDF (reference sequence). For the CDR3, the DNA is TGTGCCACCAGCCCTCGAGGGGGACTAGTTGGGAATGAGCAGTTCTTC. It translates to CATSPRGGLVGNEQFF.

This clonotype was observed a handful of times. The chain is built from TRBV20-1 and TRBJ1-2; D remains unclear. Germline-derived CDR1 and CDR2 are DFQATT and SNEGSKA (reference sequence). V shed 4 bases and J shed 7 bases, with 7 bases lying between them. This CDR3 spans 10 amino acids. CDR3 protein: CSATRSGYTF. For the CDR3, the DNA is TGCAGTGCTACCCGTAGTGGCTACACCTTC.

With respect to this clonotype: The junction shows a germline mismatch at one end, possibly a read error. The chain couples TRBV15 to TRBJ2-3; D unclear. The CDR3 has 17 amino acids. Per the germline V gene, CDR1 is LNHNV and CDR2 is YYDKDF (reference sequence). CDR3 sequence: CVTSALEAVFTTDTQYF. Here the CDR3 DNA reads TGTGTCACCAGCGCTCTCGAGGCGGTTTTCACGACAGATACGCAGTATTTT.

V and J are TRBV12-3 or TRBV12-4 and TRBJ1-5; D remains unclear. The ends were cut back, 1 base at V and 5 bases at J, with 9 bases in the middle. The CDR3 is made up of 14 amino acids. The CDR3 loop is CASSLVRGDQPQHF. The DNA for the CDR3 is TGTGCCAGCAGTTTAGTTCGGGGAGATCAGCCCCAGCATTTT.

This clonotype was detected only a few times. V gene TRBV29-1 combines with J gene TRBJ1-1; TRBD1 agrees at 8 bases. CDR3 length equals 16 residues. Germline CDR1 reads SQVTM; CDR2 reads ANQGSEA. V lost 6 bases to trimming and J lost 0 bases; unmatched junction nucleotides: 12. The CDR3 here is CSVRGQVGGLNTEAFF. CDR3 DNA: TGCAGCGTGCGGGGACAGGTGGGGGGTTTGAACACTGAAGCTTTCTTT.

The chain uses TRBV6-2 or TRBV6-3 and TRBJ2-3; perhaps D is TRBD1 or TRBD2 (6 bases each). The germline V and J ends were trimmed by 5 bases and 4 bases, with 13 bases remaining between them. CDR3 size: 14 residues. Germline V CDR1 and CDR2: MNHEY, SVGEGT. CDR3 coding DNA: TGTGCCAGCAGTACCGTAGGGGGGCCAGATACGCAGTATTTT. Protein sequence: CASSTVGGPDTQYF.

This clonotype appeared many times. The rearrangement links TRBV5-1 to TRBJ1-1; a weak D match, TRBD1 (6 bases). Trimming shortened V by 4 bases and J by 2 bases, and 18 bases separated the two germline ends. Germline V gene lookup returns CDR1 SGHRS and CDR2 YFSETQ. CDR3 length: 16 residues. Written as DNA, the CDR3 is TGCGCCAGCAGCCCCGTCCAGAGGGGGGCCAACACTGAAGCTTTCTTT. Protein product: CASSPVQRGANTEAFF.

This clonotype was detected only a few times. An end of the junction differs from the germline gene, which may be a read error. This chain joins TRBV9 and TRBJ2-5; 8 bases are a match to TRBD2. Germline values: CDR1 SGDLS, CDR2 YYNGEE. The CDR3 totals 17 residues. CDR3 region: CASSPGGVANYQETQYF. CDR3 coding DNA: TGTGCCAGCAGCCCCGGGGGGGTGGCGAACTACCAGGAGACCCAGTACTTC.

The genes are TRBV4-1 and TRBJ2-7; D possibly corresponds to TRBD2 (5 bases). CDR3 length: 13 amino acids. V was cut by 0 bases and J by 6 bases, with 9 bases left in between. CDR1 is MGHRA, CDR2 YSYEKL, per germline. As DNA, the CDR3 is TGCGCCAGCAGCCAAGATCCGGGGTCCGAGCAGTACTTC. Translated: CASSQDPGSEQYF.

This chain joins TRBV7-8 and TRBJ1-2; the D gene is possibly TRBD1 (6 bases). Trimming left V 2 bases short and J 2 bases short, with 9 bases between. The CDR3 totals 14 residues. Germline V gene sequence: CDR1 SGHVS, CDR2 FQNEAQ. This CDR3 reads CASSLRGANYGYTF. The CDR3 nucleotides are TGTGCCAGCAGCTTACGGGGGGCCAACTATGGCTACACCTTC.

V is TRBV20-1 and J is TRBJ2-5; 8 bases map to TRBD2. CDR1 is DFQATT, CDR2 SNEGSKA, per germline (reference sequence). The CDR3 has 17 residues. The V segment lost 4 bases and the J segment 3 bases; nucleotides outside the gene matches: 16. The CDR3 region has the DNA TGCAGTGCTACAATGGTAGCGGGAAGGCGGCCTAAAGAGACCCAGTACTTC. As protein: CSATMVAGRRPKETQYF.

The chain recombines TRBV5-1 with TRBJ1-1; TRBD1 agrees at 7 bases. The CDR3 length is 16 residues. Germline V gives CDR1 SGHRS, CDR2 YFSETQ. CDR3 DNA sequence: TGCACCAACAGCTCCGTGGTTTCCAGGGGGGACACTGAAGCTTTCTTT. Its translation: CTNSSVVSRGDTEAFF.